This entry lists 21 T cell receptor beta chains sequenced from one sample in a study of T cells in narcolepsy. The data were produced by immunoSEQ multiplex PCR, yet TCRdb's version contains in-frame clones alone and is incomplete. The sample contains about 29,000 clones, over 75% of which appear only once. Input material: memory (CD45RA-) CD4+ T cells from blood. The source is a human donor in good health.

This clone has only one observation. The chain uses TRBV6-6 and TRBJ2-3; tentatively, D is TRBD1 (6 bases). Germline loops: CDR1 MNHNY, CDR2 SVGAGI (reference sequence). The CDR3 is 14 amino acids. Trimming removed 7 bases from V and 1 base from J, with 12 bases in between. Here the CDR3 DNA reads TGTGCCAGCACCTGGGGGCGGGGCACAGATACGCAGTATTTT. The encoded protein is CASTWGRGTDTQYF.

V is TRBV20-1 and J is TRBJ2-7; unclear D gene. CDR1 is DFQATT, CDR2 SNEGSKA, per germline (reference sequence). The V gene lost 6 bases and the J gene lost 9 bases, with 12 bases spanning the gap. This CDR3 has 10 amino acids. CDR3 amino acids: CSALVGGQYF. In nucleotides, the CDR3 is TGCAGTGCCCTCGTGGGCGGGCAGTACTTC.

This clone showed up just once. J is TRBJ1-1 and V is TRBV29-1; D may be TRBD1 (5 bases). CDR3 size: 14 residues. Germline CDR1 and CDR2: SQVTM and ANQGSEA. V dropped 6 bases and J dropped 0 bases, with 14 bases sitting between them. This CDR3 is CSVNLGLMNTEAFF. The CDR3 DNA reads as TGCAGCGTCAATCTGGGACTGATGAACACTGAAGCTTTCTTT.

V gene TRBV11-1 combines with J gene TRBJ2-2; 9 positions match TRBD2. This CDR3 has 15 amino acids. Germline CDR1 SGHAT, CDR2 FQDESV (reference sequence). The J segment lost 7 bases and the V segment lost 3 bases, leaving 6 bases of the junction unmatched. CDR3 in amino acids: CASSFRAGGNGELFF. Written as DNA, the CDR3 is TGTGCCAGCAGCTTCCGGGCGGGAGGGAACGGGGAGCTGTTTTTT.

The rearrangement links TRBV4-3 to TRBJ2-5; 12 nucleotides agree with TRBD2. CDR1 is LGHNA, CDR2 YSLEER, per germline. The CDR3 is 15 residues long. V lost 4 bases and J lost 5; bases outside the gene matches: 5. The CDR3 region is CASSPGLAGRETQYF. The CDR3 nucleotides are TGCGCCAGCAGCCCAGGACTAGCGGGAAGGGAGACCCAGTACTTC.

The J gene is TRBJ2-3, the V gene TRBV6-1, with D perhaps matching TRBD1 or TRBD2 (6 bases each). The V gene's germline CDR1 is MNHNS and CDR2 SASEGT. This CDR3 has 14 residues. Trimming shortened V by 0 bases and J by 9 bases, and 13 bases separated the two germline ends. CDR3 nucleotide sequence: TGTGCCAGCAGTGAAGCCCCGGGGGCGGTGACGCAGTATTTT. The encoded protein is CASSEAPGAVTQYF.

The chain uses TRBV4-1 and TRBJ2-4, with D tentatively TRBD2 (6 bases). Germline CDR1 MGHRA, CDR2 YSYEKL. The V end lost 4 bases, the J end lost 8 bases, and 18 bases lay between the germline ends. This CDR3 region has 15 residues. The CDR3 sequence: CASSREGRGLDIQYF. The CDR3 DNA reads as TGCGCCAGCAGCCGAGAAGGCCGGGGGTTAGACATTCAGTACTTC.

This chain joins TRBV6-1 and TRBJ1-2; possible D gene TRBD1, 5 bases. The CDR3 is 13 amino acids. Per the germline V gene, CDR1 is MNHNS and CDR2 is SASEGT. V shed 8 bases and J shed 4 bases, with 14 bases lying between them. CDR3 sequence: CASSLGRSYGYTF. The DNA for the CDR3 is TGTGCCAGCTCTTTGGGGCGGAGCTATGGCTACACCTTC.

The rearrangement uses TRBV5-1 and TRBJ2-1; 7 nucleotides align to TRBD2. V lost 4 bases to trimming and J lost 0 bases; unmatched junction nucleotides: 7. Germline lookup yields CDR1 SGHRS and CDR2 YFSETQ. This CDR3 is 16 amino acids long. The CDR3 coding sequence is TGCGCCAGCAGCCCGGGGACTACCCCCTCCTACAATGAGCAGTTCTTC. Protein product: CASSPGTTPSYNEQFF.

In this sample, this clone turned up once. As DNA, the CDR3 is TGTGCCAGCAGCAAGGCCCGCCCCTACGAGCAGTACTTC. It codes for CASSKARPYEQYF. This chain connects TRBV21-1 to TRBJ2-7; TRBD1 reflects the table's D call only, with no check against the DNA. TRBV21-1 corresponds to a pseudogene. The CDR3 is 13 residues long.

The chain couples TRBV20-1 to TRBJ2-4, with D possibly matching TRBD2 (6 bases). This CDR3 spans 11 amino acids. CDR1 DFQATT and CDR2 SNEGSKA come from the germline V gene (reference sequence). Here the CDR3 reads CRGTSGDIQYF. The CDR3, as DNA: TGCAGGGGTACGTCGGGGGACATTCAGTACTTC.

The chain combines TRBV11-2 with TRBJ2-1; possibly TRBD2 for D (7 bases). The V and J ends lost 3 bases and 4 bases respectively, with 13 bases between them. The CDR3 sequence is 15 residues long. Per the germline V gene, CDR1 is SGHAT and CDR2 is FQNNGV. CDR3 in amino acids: CASSLMAGAYNEQFF. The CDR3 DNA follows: TGTGCCAGCAGCTTGATGGCGGGGGCTTACAATGAGCAGTTCTTC.

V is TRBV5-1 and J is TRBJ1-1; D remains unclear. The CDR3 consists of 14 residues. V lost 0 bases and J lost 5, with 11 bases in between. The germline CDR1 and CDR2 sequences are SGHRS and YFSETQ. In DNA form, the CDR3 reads TGCGCCAGCAGCTTGGGGTGGTCCGGGACTGAAGCTTTCTTT. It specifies CASSLGWSGTEAFF.

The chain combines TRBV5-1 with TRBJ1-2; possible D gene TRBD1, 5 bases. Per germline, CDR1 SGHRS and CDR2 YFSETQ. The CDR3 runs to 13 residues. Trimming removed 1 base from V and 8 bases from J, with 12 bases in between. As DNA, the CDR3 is TGCGCCAGCAGCTTGAGAGAGGGGACCGGCTACACCTTC. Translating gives CASSLREGTGYTF.

DNA for the CDR3: TGTGCCTGGAGTGTCAGGACCGTCACAGATACGCAGTATTTT. It yields the protein CAWSVRTVTDTQYF. This chain uses TRBV30 with TRBJ2-3; D uncertain. CDR1 is GTSNPN, CDR2 SVGIG, per germline (reference sequence). There are 14 residues in the CDR3. V was clipped by 0 bases and J by 2 bases, with 9 bases between them. The full variable domain, in which reference TRBV30 and TRBJ2-3 provide the parts outside the CDR3, is SQTIHQWPATLVQPVGSPLSLECTVEGTSNPNLYWYRQAAGRGLQLLFYSVGIGQISSEVPQNLSASRPQDRQFILSSKKLLLSDSGFYLCAWSVRTVTDTQYFGPGTRLTVL.

The CDR3 nucleotides read TGTGCCAGCGCTGACAGGTTTAATAGCAATCAGCCCCAGCATTTT. Protein: CASADRFNSNQPQHF. This sequence joins TRBV6-5 and TRBJ1-5, with D possibly matching TRBD1 (6 bases). Trimming stripped 8 bases from V and 0 bases from J, with 14 bases between. CDR3 length equals 15 residues. In germline, CDR1 is MNHEY, CDR2 SVGAGI.

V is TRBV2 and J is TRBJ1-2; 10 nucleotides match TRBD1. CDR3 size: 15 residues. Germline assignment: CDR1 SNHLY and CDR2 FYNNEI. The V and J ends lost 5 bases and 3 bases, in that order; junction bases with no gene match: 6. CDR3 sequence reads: CASSRDRGPHYGYTF. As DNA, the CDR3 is TGTGCCAGCAGTAGGGACAGGGGTCCTCACTATGGCTACACCTTC.

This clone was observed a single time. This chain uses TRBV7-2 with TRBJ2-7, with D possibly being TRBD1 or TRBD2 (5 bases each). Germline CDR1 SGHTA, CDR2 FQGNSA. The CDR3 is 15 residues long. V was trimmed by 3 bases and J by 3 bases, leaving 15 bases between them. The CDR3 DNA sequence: TGTGCCAGCAGCTTTGCCGGGACCGCTAGCTACGAGCAGTACTTC. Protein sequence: CASSFAGTASYEQYF.

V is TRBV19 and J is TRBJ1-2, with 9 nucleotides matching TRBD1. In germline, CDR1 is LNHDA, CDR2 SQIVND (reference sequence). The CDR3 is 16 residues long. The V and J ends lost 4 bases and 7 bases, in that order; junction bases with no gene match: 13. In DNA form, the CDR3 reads TGTGCCAGTAGTACTTTCTCGGACAGGGGATCGGGTGGCTACACCTTC. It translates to CASSTFSDRGSGGYTF.

The CDR3 sequence: CASSNQGSGHNEQFF. CDR3 DNA sequence: TGTGCCAGCAGCAACCAGGGGTCCGGACACAATGAGCAGTTCTTC. The chain combines TRBV28 with TRBJ2-1; tentative D call: TRBD1 (6 bases). Trimming pared 6 bases from V and 5 bases from J, leaving 17 bases between. The germline gives CDR1 MDHEN, CDR2 SYDVKM. This CDR3 is built from 15 residues.

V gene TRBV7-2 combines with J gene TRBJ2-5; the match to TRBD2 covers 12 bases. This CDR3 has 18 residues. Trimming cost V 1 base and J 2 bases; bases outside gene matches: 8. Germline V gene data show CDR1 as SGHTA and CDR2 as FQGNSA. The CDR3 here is CASSLGLAGARKQETQYF. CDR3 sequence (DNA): TGTGCCAGCAGCTTAGGACTAGCGGGGGCCAGAAAGCAAGAGACCCAGTACTTC. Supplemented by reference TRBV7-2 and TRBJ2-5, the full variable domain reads GAGVSQSPSNKVTEKGKDVELRCDPISGHTALYWYRQSLGQGLEFLIYFQGNSAPDKSGLPSDRFSAERTGGSVSTLTIQRTQQEDSAVYLCASSLGLAGARKQETQYFGPGTRLLVL.